This T cell receptor beta chain comes out of a study of OX40 agonist ivuxolimab in advanced cancers. Study overall: Patients undergoing dose escalation presented with hepatocellular carcinoma, melanoma, renal cell or head and neck cancer.

V was clipped by 6 bases and J by 2 bases; unmatched bases: 6. This CDR3 is built from 14 residues. Germline V gives CDR1 MGHDK, CDR2 SYGVNS. Produced via immunoSEQ multiplex PCR; TCRdb's table is partial and in-frame only. This table holds some 63,000 clones, 90% to 95% found once. Systemic immunosuppression or a history of autoimmune disease excluded patients. The investigators sampled blood at baseline, at cycle 4 day 1, and at cycle 7 day 1. The clonotype was recovered from an adult with an advanced solid tumor such as melanoma, head and neck, liver or kidney cancer. The chain uses TRBV25-1 and TRBJ2-7; 8 bases are a match to TRBD2. The sample was CD4+ or CD8+ T cells sorted from blood, taken in a trial of the OX40 agonist ivuxolimab. The CDR3 loop reads CASRTSAFPYEQYF. The CDR3 DNA sequence: TGTGCCAGCAGGACTAGCGCCTTTCCCTACGAGCAGTACTTC.